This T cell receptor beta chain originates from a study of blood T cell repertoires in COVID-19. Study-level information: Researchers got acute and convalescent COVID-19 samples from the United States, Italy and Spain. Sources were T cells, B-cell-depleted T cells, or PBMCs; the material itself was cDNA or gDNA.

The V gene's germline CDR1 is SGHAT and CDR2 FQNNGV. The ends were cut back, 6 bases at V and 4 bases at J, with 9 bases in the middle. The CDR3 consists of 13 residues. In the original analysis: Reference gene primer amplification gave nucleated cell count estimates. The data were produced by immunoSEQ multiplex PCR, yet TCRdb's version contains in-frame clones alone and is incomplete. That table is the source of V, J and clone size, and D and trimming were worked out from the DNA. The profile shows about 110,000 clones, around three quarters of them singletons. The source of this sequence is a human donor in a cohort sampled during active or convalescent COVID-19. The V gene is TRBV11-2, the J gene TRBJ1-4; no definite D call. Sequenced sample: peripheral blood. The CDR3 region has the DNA TGTGCCAGCAGTGTGGGCCGTAATGAAAAACTGTTTTTT. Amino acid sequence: CASSVGRNEKLFF.